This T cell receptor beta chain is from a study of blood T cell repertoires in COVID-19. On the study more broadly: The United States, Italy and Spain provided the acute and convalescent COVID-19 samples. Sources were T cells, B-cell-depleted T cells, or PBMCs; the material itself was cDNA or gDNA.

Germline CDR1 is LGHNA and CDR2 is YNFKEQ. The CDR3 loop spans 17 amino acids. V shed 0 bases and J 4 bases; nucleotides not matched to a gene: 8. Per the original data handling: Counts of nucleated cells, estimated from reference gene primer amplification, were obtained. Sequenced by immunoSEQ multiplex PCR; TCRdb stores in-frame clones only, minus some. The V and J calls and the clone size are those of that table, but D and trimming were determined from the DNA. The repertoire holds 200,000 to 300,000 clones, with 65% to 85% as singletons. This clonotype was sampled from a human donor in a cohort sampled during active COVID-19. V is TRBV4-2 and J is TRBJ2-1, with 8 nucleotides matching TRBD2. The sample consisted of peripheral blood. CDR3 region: CASSQELRGGGYNEQFF. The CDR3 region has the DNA TGTGCCAGCAGCCAAGAGCTCAGGGGCGGGGGGTACAATGAGCAGTTCTTC.